This T cell receptor beta chain was recovered during a study of cytomegalovirus exposure and HLA in healthy donors. General study findings and limits: Researchers reported that a few CMV-associated chains were confirmed in vitro as CMV antigen-specific. The tendency of first-cohort TCR clusters to co-occur in the roughly 130 validation repertoires was the finding of a later analysis.

Sequencing was performed with immunoSEQ multiplex PCR; in TCRdb, only in-frame clones are kept and a portion is missing. This sample has approximately 200,000 clones; around nine tenths occur once, and the top ten carry about 0.95%. Germline V gene sequence: CDR1 SEHNR, CDR2 FQNEAQ (reference sequence). There are 16 residues in the CDR3. The trim removed 5 bases at V and 3 bases at J, leaving 12 bases unmatched. About this clone: The antigen is unknown.

The TCR comes from a woman aged 18-29 years in good health and CMV-seronegative. V gene TRBV7-9 combines with J gene TRBJ2-7; 8 nucleotides align to TRBD2. Material: PBMCs. CDR3 in DNA: TGTGCCAGCAGCGACTCGGGGGGGATCCCACTCTACGAGCAGTACTTC. Translating gives CASSDSGGIPLYEQYF.